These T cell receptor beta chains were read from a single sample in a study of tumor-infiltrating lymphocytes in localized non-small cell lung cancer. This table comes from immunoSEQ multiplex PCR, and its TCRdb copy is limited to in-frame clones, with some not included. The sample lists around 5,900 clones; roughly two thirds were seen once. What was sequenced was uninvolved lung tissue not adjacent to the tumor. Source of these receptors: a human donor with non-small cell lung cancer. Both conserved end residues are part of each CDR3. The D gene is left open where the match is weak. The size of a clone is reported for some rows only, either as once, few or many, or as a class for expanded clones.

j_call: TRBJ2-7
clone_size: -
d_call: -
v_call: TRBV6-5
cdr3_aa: CASSYVPSEVDEQYF
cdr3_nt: TGTGCCAGCAGTTATGTACCTAGCGAAGTGGATGAGCAGTACTTC

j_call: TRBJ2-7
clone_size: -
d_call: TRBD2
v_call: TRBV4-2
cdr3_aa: CASSPPGRGDEQYF
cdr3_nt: TGTGCCAGCAGCCCCCCAGGGAGGGGTGACGAGCAGTACTTC

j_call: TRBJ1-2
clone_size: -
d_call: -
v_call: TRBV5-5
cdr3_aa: CASSLDNIDYGYTF
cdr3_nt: TGTGCCAGCAGCTTGGATAATATTGACTATGGCTACACCTTC

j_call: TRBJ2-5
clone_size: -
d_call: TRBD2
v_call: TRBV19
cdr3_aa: CASSPAGGRETQYF
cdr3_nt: TGTGCCAGTAGTCCCGCGGGGGGCCGAGAGACCCAGTACTTC

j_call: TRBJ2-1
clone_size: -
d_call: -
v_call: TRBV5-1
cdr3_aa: CASSPTTGSYNEQFF
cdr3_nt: TGCGCCAGCAGCCCGACAACTGGCTCCTACAATGAGCAGTTCTTC

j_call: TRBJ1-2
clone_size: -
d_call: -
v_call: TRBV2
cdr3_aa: CASSELGGGYTF
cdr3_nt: TGTGCCAGCAGTGAACTGGGGGGCGGCTACACCTTC

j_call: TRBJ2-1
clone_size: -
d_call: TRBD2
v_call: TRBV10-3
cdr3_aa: CAISESRASGDDNEQFF
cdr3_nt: TGTGCCATCAGTGAGTCGAGGGCTAGCGGGGATGACAATGAGCAGTTCTTC

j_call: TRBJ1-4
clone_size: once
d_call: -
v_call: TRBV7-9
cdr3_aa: CASSPSRGSEKLFF
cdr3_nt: TGTGCCAGCAGCCCCAGTCGGGGTAGCGAAAAACTGTTTTTT

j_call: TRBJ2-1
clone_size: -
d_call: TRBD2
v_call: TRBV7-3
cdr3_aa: CASSPSTSGSHNEQFF
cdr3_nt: TGTGCCAGCAGCCCATCGACTAGCGGGAGTCACAATGAGCAGTTCTTC

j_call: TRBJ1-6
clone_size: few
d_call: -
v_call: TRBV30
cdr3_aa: CAWSGGAGGSPLHF
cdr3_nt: TGTGCCTGGTCGGGGGGGGCAGGTGGATCACCCCTCCACTTT

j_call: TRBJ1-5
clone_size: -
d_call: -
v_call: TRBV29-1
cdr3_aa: CSVAGSNQPQHF
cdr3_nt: TGCAGCGTTGCGGGTTCCAATCAGCCCCAGCATTTT

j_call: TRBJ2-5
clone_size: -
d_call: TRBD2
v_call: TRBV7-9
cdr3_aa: CASSQSTSGSETQYF
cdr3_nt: TGTGCCAGCAGCCAATCGACTAGCGGTTCCGAGACCCAGTACTTC

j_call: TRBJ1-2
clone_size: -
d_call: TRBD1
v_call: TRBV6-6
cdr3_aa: CASSTRTGKVGYTF
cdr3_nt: TGTGCCAGCAGTACTAGGACAGGGAAGGTCGGCTACACCTTC

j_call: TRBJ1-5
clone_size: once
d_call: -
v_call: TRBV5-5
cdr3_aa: CASSLGTPYISNQPQHF
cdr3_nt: TGTGCCAGCAGCTTGGGAACCCCCTACATTAGCAATCAGCCCCAGCATTTT

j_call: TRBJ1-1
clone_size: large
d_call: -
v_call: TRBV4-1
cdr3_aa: CASSYRTEGTEAFF
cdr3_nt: TGCGCCAGCAGCTACCGGACAGAGGGGACTGAAGCTTTCTTT

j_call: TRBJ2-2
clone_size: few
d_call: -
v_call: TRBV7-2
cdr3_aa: CASSLDYTGELFF
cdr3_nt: TGTGCCAGCAGCTTAGACTACACCGGGGAGCTGTTTTTT

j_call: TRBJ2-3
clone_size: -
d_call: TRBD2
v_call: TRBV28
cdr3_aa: CASSSSGGPSTDTQYF
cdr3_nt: TGTGCCAGCAGTTCTAGCGGGGGGCCGAGCACAGATACGCAGTATTTT

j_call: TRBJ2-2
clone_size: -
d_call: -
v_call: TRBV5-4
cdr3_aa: CASWEVTGNTGELFF
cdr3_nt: TGTGCCAGCTGGGAGGTGACAGGGAACACCGGGGAGCTGTTTTTT

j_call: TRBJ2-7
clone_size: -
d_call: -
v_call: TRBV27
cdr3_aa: CASRPTRGVGFYEQYF
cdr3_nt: TGTGCCAGCAGGCCAACCAGGGGCGTGGGTTTTTACGAGCAGTACTTC

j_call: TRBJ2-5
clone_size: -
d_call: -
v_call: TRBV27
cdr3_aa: CASSLGRLSRETQYF
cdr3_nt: TGTGCCAGCAGCCTAGGGCGGCTATCTCGAGAGACCCAGTACTTC

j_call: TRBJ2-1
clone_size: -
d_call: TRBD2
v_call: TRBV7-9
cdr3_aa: CASSPLAGAYNEQFF
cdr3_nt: TGTGCCAGCTCTCCGTTAGCGGGGGCCTACAATGAGCAGTTCTTC

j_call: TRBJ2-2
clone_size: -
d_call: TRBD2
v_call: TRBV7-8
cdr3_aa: CASSLAASGVYTGELFF
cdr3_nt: TGTGCCAGCAGCTTAGCGGCTAGCGGGGTCTACACCGGGGAGCTGTTTTTT

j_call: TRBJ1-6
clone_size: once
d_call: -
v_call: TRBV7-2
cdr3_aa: CASSLGTGNSPLHF
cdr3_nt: TGTGCCAGCAGCTTAGGGACGGGAAATTCACCCCTCCACTTT

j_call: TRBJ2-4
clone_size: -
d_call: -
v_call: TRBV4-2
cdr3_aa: CASSQAEGQGGDIQYF
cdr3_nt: TGTGCCAGCAGCCAAGCAGAAGGACAGGGAGGGGACATTCAGTACTTC

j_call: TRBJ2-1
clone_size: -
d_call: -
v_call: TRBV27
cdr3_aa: CASSLHNEQFF
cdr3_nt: TGTGCCAGCAGTTTACACAATGAGCAGTTCTTC

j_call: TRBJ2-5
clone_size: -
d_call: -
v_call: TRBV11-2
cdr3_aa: CASSLGWQSETQYF
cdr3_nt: TGTGCCAGCAGCTTAGGTTGGCAGTCGGAGACCCAGTACTTC

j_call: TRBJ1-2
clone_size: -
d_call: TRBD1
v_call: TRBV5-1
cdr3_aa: CASSRTGQDGYTF
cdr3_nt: TGCGCCAGCAGCCGAACAGGACAGGATGGCTACACCTTC

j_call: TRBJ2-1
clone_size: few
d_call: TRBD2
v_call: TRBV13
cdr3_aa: CASSPWGTSGDNEQFF
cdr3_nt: TGTGCCAGCAGCCCTTGGGGGACTAGTGGCGACAATGAGCAGTTCTTC

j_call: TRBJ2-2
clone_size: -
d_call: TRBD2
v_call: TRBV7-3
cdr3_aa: CASSLTGTSGNTGELFF
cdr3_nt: TGTGCCAGCAGCTTAACGGGGACTAGCGGGAACACCGGGGAGCTGTTTTTT

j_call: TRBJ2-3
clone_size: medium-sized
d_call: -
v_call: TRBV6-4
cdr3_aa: CASSDGSRSADTQYF
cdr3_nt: TGTGCCAGCAGTGACGGATCTAGGTCTGCAGATACGCAGTATTTT

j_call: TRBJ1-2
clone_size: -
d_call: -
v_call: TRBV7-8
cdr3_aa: CASRGGDIGYGYTF
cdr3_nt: TGTGCCAGCAGGGGTGGGGATATCGGCTATGGCTACACCTTC

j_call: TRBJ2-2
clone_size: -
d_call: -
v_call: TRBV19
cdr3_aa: CASSRQGEAGELFF
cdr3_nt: TGTGCCAGTAGTCGGCAGGGGGAGGCGGGGGAGCTGTTTTTT

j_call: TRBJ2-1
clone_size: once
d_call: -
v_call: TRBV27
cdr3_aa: CASIELLSNEQFF
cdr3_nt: TGTGCCAGCATAGAGCTCTTGAGTAATGAGCAGTTCTTC

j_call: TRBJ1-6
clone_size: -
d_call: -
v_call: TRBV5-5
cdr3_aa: CASSRNRVGNSPLHF
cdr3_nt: TGTGCCAGCAGCCGAAACAGGGTCGGGAATTCACCCCTCCACTTT

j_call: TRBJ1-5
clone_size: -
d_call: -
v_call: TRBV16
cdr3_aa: CASSPETGANQPQHF
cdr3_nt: TGTGCCAGCAGCCCCGAGACAGGTGCAAATCAGCCCCAGCATTTT

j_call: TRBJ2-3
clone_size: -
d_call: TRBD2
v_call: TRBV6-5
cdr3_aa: CASSPGGKPDTQYF
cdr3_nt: TGTGCCAGCAGTCCCGGGGGGAAGCCAGATACGCAGTATTTT

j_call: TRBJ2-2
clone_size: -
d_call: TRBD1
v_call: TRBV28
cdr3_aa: CASSLYPGQGVSGELFF
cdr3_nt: TGTGCCAGCAGTTTGTATCCGGGACAGGGGGTGTCCGGGGAGCTGTTTTTT

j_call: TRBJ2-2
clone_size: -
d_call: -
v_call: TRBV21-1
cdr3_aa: CASSTLRDRGRKARTGELFF
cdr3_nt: TGTGCCAGCAGCACCCTCCGGGACAGGGGGCGGAAAGCGAGGACCGGGGAGCTGTTTTTT

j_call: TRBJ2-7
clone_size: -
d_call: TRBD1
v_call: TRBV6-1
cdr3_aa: CASSDGQGAPREQYF
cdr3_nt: TGTGCCAGCAGTGATGGGCAGGGGGCGCCTCGAGAGCAGTACTTC

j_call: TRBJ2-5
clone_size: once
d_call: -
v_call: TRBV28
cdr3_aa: CASSLGVRLGAETQYF
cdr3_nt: TGTGCCAGCAGTTTAGGGGTTAGGTTGGGGGCGGAGACCCAGTACTTC

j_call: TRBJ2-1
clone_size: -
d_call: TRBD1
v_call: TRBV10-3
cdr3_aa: CAIREGQGASYNEQFF
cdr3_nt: TGTGCCATCAGAGAAGGACAGGGGGCTTCCTACAATGAGCAGTTCTTC

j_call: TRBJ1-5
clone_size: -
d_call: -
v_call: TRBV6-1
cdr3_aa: CASRDGLNQPQHF
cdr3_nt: TGTGCCAGCAGGGACGGACTTAATCAGCCCCAGCATTTT

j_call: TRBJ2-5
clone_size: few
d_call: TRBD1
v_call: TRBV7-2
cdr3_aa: CASSFRTGTQYF
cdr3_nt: TGTGCCAGCAGCTTTCGGACAGGCACCCAGTACTTC

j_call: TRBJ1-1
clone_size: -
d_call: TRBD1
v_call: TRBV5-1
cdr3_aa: CASSITGETEAFF
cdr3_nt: TGCGCCAGCAGCATTACAGGGGAGACTGAAGCTTTCTTT

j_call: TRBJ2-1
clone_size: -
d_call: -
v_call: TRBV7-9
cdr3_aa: CATTAEGHPYNEQFF
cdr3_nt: TGTGCCACCACGGCGGAGGGGCATCCCTACAATGAGCAGTTCTTC

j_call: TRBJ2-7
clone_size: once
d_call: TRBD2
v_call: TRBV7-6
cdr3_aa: CASSWSSGGLDNYEQYF
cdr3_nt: TGTGCCAGCAGCTGGTCTAGCGGGGGCCTGGATAACTACGAGCAGTACTTC

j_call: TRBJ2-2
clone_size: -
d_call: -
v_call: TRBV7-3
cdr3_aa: CASSFFAPSIAGELFF
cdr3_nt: TGTGCCAGCAGCTTTTTCGCCCCCTCGATCGCCGGGGAGCTGTTTTTT

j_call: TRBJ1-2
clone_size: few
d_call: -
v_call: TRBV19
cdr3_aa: CASRQKGDDYGYTF
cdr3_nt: TGTGCCAGTAGACAGAAAGGTGATGACTATGGCTACACCTTC